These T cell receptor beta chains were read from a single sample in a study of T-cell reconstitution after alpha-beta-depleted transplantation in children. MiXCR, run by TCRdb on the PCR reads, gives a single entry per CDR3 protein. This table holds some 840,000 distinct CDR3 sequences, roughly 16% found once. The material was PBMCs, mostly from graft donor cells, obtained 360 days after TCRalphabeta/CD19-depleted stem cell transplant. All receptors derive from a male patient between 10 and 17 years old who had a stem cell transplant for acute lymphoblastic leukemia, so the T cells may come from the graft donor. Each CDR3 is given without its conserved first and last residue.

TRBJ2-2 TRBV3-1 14 ASSRRQGAYTGELF
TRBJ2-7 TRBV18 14 ASSPQGAFLGYEQY
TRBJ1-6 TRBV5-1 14 ASRLGEGSNNSPLH
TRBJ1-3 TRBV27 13 ASRGMGSSGNTIY
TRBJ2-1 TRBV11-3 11 ASTGRQSNEQF
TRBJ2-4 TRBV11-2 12 ASSLVQVKNIQY
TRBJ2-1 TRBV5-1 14 ASRKGGRALHNEQF
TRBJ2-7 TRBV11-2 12 ASSRSRGSYEQY
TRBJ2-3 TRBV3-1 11 ASSQPLTDTQY
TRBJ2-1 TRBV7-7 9 ASSFLGWQF
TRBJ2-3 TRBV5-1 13 ASSFQAGWADTQY
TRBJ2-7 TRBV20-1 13 SARARLSGSYEQY
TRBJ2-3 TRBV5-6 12 ASSWDLITDTQY
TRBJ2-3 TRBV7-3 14 ASSLMPGLGPDTQY
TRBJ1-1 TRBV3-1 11 ASSQERAVEAF
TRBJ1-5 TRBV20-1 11 SARQSSNQPQH
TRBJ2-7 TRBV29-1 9 SVLGAHEQY
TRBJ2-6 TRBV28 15 ASSFGGFYSGANVLT
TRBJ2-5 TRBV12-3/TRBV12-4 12 ASSLDGRVGTQY
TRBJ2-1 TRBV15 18 ATSRAGRAHHAFRYNEQF
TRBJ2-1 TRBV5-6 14 ASSHGTSGTNNEQF
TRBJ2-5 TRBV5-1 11 ASSLASLETQY
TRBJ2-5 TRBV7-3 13 ASSPLGYSQETQY
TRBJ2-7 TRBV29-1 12 SVYGEGSSYEQY
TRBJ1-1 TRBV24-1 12 ATRGQGRNTEAF
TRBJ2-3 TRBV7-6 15 ASSSEGGSTSTDTQY
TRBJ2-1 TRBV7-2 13 ASSLVAGGQFEQF